The rows below give T cell receptor beta chains drawn from one sample of a study of Graves' ophthalmopathy and Graves' hyperthyroidism. TCRdb re-called the multiplex PCR reads with MiXCR, one entry per CDR3 protein. The data hold 350,000 to 400,000 distinct CDR3 sequences, with less than 20% observed a single time. Specimen: peripheral blood. These receptors were taken from a woman aged 18 to 35 with stable Graves' hyperthyroidism. Both conserved end residues are part of each CDR3. Size values are once, few and many counts, or a class for expanded clones, and some rows have none.

j_gene,v_gene,abundance,CDR3aa
TRBJ1-1,TRBV7-3,many,CASSSYRGEAFF
TRBJ1-2,TRBV6-2/TRBV6-3,many,CASSNDRDYGYTF
TRBJ2-7,TRBV11-3,-,CASSWDRGINEQYF
TRBJ1-6,TRBV9,many,CASSASTGNNSPLHF
TRBJ2-7,TRBV7-2,many,CASSRVIGFGHEQYF
TRBJ1-5,TRBV10-3,many,CAISERGLSNQPQHF
TRBJ1-2,TRBV6-1,many,CASSEQGRGRTFYGYTF
TRBJ1-2,TRBV6-5,many,CASSSNRAENYGYTF
TRBJ2-7,TRBV12-3/TRBV12-4,many,CASSSTRYEQYF
TRBJ1-1,TRBV2,many,CASRGRNTEAFF
TRBJ1-2,TRBV12-3/TRBV12-4,many,CASSPGLYGYTF
TRBJ1-2,TRBV27,many,CASSFRQGYGYTF
TRBJ1-1,TRBV27,-,CASSYGQAKNTEAFF
TRBJ2-4,TRBV20-1,many,CSARGVAKNIQYF
TRBJ1-2,TRBV20-1,-,CSADSDGDYGYTF
TRBJ1-5,TRBV20-1,many,CSARTGVEQPQHF
TRBJ2-7,TRBV6-1,many,CASSEGGGVPYEQYF
TRBJ1-2,TRBV19,many,CASPLAPTSGTVYYGYTF
TRBJ1-1,TRBV12-3/TRBV12-4,few,CASSLQVGGIDAFF
TRBJ2-7,TRBV2,many,CASSGSPTPYEQYF
TRBJ1-1,TRBV12-5,many,CASGDTVNEEAFF
TRBJ2-7,TRBV6-5,many,CASSYTRTYEQYF
TRBJ1-1,TRBV20-1,many,CSAGENTEAFF
TRBJ2-2,TRBV12-3/TRBV12-4,many,CASSLGTSGTGELFF
TRBJ2-2,TRBV6-1,many,CASRDYRGSNTGELFF
TRBJ1-1,TRBV12-3/TRBV12-4,many,CASSLGQGEAFF
TRBJ2-5,TRBV6-1,-,CASSAASGDQETQYF
TRBJ2-2,TRBV19,many,CASSIGSRDASYGELFF
TRBJ1-1,TRBV2,many,CASSDNGGKAFF
TRBJ2-5,TRBV7-9,-,CASSLRRGAQETQYF
TRBJ1-2,TRBV12-3/TRBV12-4,many,CASTLGTGLDGYTF
TRBJ1-1,TRBV12-3/TRBV12-4,many,CASSFGDLREAFF
TRBJ2-5,TRBV7-8,-,CASSLAQDQETQYF
TRBJ2-2,TRBV10-3,many,CAISESGTSSAGELFF
TRBJ1-5,TRBV27,many,CASSLTVYNNQPQHF
TRBJ1-5,TRBV9,many,CASSVVRNSNQPQHF
TRBJ2-7,TRBV19,many,CASSNSGQGYEQYF
TRBJ2-5,TRBV5-6,many,CASGILGQQETQYF
TRBJ1-2,TRBV5-5,many,CASSLRQTNYGYTF
TRBJ1-2,TRBV6-2/TRBV6-3,many,CASRAGGRGYGYTF
TRBJ1-2,TRBV4-1,few,CASSQDNRGRVGYTF
TRBJ1-1,TRBV19,many,CASSIGTGGSEAFF
TRBJ2-5,TRBV6-1,many,CASSLETQYF
TRBJ1-2,TRBV20-1,many,CSARSPWDSGRLGYTF
TRBJ1-5,TRBV18,-,CASSGGALGNQPQHF
TRBJ1-2,TRBV19,many,CASNQDRGEGYTF
TRBJ1-3,TRBV7-3,many,CASSLKGSGAQGGNTIYF
TRBJ1-5,TRBV7-9,few,CASNLHEGQPQHF